This TCR beta chain is from a study of HIV-infected patients and healthy controls. Worth noting for this clonotype: A junction boundary mismatches the germline segment, possibly from a read error.

TCRdb called the 5' RACE reads again in MiXCR, with one record for every CDR3 protein. The top ten hold more than 1.3% of the sample, which has around 58,000 distinct CDR3 sequences, 15% to 20% seen once. The CDR3 contains 16 residues. This sequence originates from a human donor in good health. The V gene is TRBV12-3 or TRBV12-4, the J gene TRBJ1-5; 7 nucleotides align to TRBD1. The specimen sequenced was CD4+ T cells from blood. CDR3 coding DNA: TGTGCCAGCAGTTTCACCGTGACAGGGAGCAATCAGTCCCAGCATTTT. Protein sequence: CASSFTVTGSNQSQHF.